Described below is a single T cell receptor beta chain sequence and its context. Trimming took 0 bases from V and 5 from J, leaving 10 bases between them. The CDR3 spans 14 residues. Germline CDR1 and CDR2: LGHNA and YNFKEQ. This specimen comes from a study of blood T cell repertoires in COVID-19. In assigning cohorts, the study relied on participant-reported clinical history. Method: immunoSEQ multiplex PCR; TCRdb's copy keeps in-frame clones and lacks some. The table shows about half a million clones, with approximately 86% occurring only once. This receptor was obtained from a woman aged 55-75 years who had recovered from COVID-19. Sequencing was performed on PBMCs or T cells enriched from blood (not recorded which). This rearrangement joins TRBV4-2 to TRBJ1-2; D possibly corresponds to TRBD1 (5 bases). CDR3 in DNA: TGTGCCAGCAGCCAAGATCTAGGACATTATGGCTACACCTTC. This encodes CASSQDLGHYGYTF.